Listed here are 16 T cell receptor beta chains from one sample, sequenced in a study of graft-versus-host responses after intestinal transplantation. Sequencing was performed with immunoSEQ multiplex PCR; in TCRdb, only in-frame clones are kept and a portion is missing. The sample holds about 98,000 clones; 86% are singletons and the top ten take 1.4% to 1.5%. This sample comprised PBMCs, obtained 255 days after intestinal transplant. These receptors all stem from a human patient who received an intestinal transplant, so some T cells may come from the graft donor.

This chain links TRBV28 with TRBJ1-1, with D uncertain. This CDR3 region has 11 residues. Germline V gene sequence: CDR1 MDHEN, CDR2 SYDVKM. The V end was cut by 6 bases, the J end by 5 bases, with 7 bases between. CDR3 region: CASRFGTEAFF. The CDR3 bases are TGTGCCAGCAGATTTGGGACTGAAGCTTTCTTT.

On this clone: Mismatch with germline at one junction end may stem from a read error. The CDR3 reads CASTLEGVEKLFF. CDR3 in DNA: TGTGCCAGCACCTTAGAGGGTGTTGAAAAACTGTTTTTT. The chain recombines TRBV7-9 with TRBJ1-4; D gene ambiguous. This CDR3 region has 13 residues. Germline V lookup: CDR1 SEHNR, CDR2 FQNEAQ (reference sequence). Variable domain in full (rest from reference TRBV7-9 and TRBJ1-4): DTGVSQNPRHKITKRGQNVTFRCDPISEHNRLYWYRQTLGQGPEFLTYFQNEAQLEKSRLLSDRFSAERPKGSFSTLEIQRTEQGDSAMYLCASTLEGVEKLFFGSGTQLSVL.

J is TRBJ2-7 and V is TRBV28; D tentatively fits TRBD1 or TRBD2 (5 bases each). CDR3 length: 13 amino acids. V was pared by 5 bases and J by 4 bases, with 12 bases between. Germline V gene data show CDR1 as MDHEN and CDR2 as SYDVKM. CDR3 protein: CASSPTGLYEQYF. CDR3 DNA sequence: TGTGCCAGCAGTCCCACGGGGCTATACGAGCAGTACTTC.

The rearrangement uses TRBV5-5 and TRBJ1-2, with 7 bases identical to TRBD1. V shed 2 bases, J shed 6 bases, and the junction held 10 bases outside the gene matches. Per the germline V gene, CDR1 is SGHKS and CDR2 is YYEKEE (reference sequence). This CDR3 has 15 amino acids. For the CDR3, the DNA is TGTGCCAGCAGCTTAACGACAGGGTGGGAAGATGGCTACACCTTC. This translates into CASSLTTGWEDGYTF.

This chain connects TRBV10-2 to TRBJ2-7; D is ambiguous. The V gene lost 4 bases and the J gene lost 0 bases, with 7 bases spanning the gap. The CDR3 sequence is 13 residues long. The V gene's germline CDR1 is WSHSY and CDR2 SAAADI. CDR3 protein: CASSGFSSYEQYF. In DNA form, the CDR3 reads TGCGCCAGCAGTGGCTTCTCCTCCTACGAGCAGTACTTC.

CDR3 amino acids: CAWRGQGTNYGYTF. The DNA of the CDR3 is TGTGCCTGGAGGGGACAGGGGACAAACTATGGCTACACCTTC. The chain links TRBV30 to TRBJ1-2, with 10 bases that match TRBD1. V lost 3 bases to trimming and J lost 2 bases; unmatched junction nucleotides: 3. The length of the CDR3 is 14 residues. Per the germline V gene, CDR1 is GTSNPN and CDR2 is SVGIG (reference sequence).

This sequence joins TRBV27 and TRBJ2-5, with 8 bases lining up with TRBD2. There are 16 residues in the CDR3. The germline gives CDR1 MNHEY, CDR2 SMNVEV (reference sequence). Trimming cost V 9 bases and J 2 bases; bases outside gene matches: 14. For the CDR3, the DNA is TGTGCCAGTCACCCACTAGCGGTGAATCTACAAGAGACCCAGTACTTC. It yields the protein CASHPLAVNLQETQYF.

About this clone: Here the CDR3 omits its conserved ending phenylalanine or tryptophan, so a read error is the likely source. The chain employs TRBV6-1 and TRBJ1-1; a weak D match, TRBD1 (6 bases). The CDR3 extends over 15 amino acids. Between the trimmed V and J ends, which lost 10 bases and 1 base, there was a span of 19 bases. In germline, CDR1 is MNHNS, CDR2 SASEGT. The CDR3 spells CAIRGGPLENTEAFS. CDR3 nucleotide sequence: TGTGCCATCCGGGGGGGGCCCCTTGAGAACACTGAAGCTTTCTCT.

The chain links TRBV5-8 to TRBJ1-1; D gene ambiguous. The V gene's germline CDR1 is SGHTS and CDR2 YDEGEE. V was cut by 2 bases and J by 1 base, with 3 bases left in between. The CDR3 covers 12 residues. The CDR3, as DNA: TGTGCCAGCAGCTTTACGAACACTGAAGCTTTCTTT. The encoded protein is CASSFTNTEAFF.

The V gene is TRBV6-1, the J gene TRBJ2-7; 7 nucleotides agree with TRBD1. The CDR3 is 15 residues long. The V gene end was trimmed by 5 bases and the J gene end by 2 bases; junction bases not matched to a gene: 9. Germline lookup yields CDR1 MNHNS and CDR2 SASEGT. CDR3 nucleotide sequence: TGTGCCAGCAGTTTACCCCAAACAGGGGCCTACGAGCAGTACTTC. It specifies CASSLPQTGAYEQYF.

V and J are TRBV29-1 and TRBJ2-7; D is ambiguous. Germline loops: CDR1 SQVTM, CDR2 ANQGSEA. This CDR3 is 12 amino acids long. V shed 4 bases and J shed 1 base, with 8 bases lying between them. The CDR3 is CSVGEQSYEQYF. The CDR3 bases are TGCAGCGTTGGCGAGCAGTCCTACGAGCAGTACTTC.

This clone was counted a few times. The V gene is TRBV15, the J gene TRBJ2-1; no definite D call. The germline V and J ends were trimmed by 3 bases and 5 bases, with 8 bases remaining between them. Germline lookup yields CDR1 LNHNV and CDR2 YYDKDF (reference sequence). The CDR3 length is 13 residues. Here the CDR3 DNA reads TGTGCCACCAGCAGGGATGACCACAATGAGCAGTTCTTC. Translated, it gives CATSRDDHNEQFF.

This clone was seen once. The CDR3 coding sequence is TGCGCCAGCAGGGCTAACCAAGAGACCCAGTACTTC. This encodes CASRANQETQYF. The chain has TRBV5-1 and TRBJ2-5; no clear D gene. Germline lookup yields CDR1 SGHRS and CDR2 YFSETQ. This CDR3 comprises 12 residues. V was clipped by 5 bases and J by 0 bases, with 5 bases between them. Together with reference TRBV5-1 and TRBJ2-5, the CDR3 gives the full variable domain: KAGVTQTPRYLIKTRGQQVTLSCSPISGHRSVSWYQQTPGQGLQFLFEYFSETQRNKGNFPGRFSGRQFSNSRSEMNVSTLELGDSALYLCASRANQETQYFGPGTRLLVL.

This chain links TRBV27 with TRBJ2-7; D is undetermined. The germline gives CDR1 MNHEY, CDR2 SMNVEV (reference sequence). Between the trimmed V and J ends, which lost 0 bases and 1 base, there was a span of 10 bases. The CDR3 is 15 amino acids. The CDR3 DNA is TGTGCCAGCAGTTTATCTGGTGGCCCTTCCTACGAGCAGTACTTC. Residues: CASSLSGGPSYEQYF.

V usage is TRBV2 and J usage is TRBJ1-5; D not resolved. CDR1 is SNHLY, CDR2 FYNNEI, per germline. CDR3 length equals 15 residues. The ends were cut back, 4 bases at V and 4 bases at J, with 14 bases in the middle. The CDR3 here is CASSAWGGYNQPQHF. For the CDR3, the DNA is TGTGCCAGCAGTGCCTGGGGAGGGTATAATCAGCCCCAGCATTTT.

This clone has a handful of counts. The chain carries TRBV6-1 and TRBJ1-1, with D tentatively TRBD1 (6 bases). Looked up from germline, CDR1 is MNHNS and CDR2 is SASEGT. The CDR3 is 13 amino acids. Deletions cut 3 bases from V and 6 bases from J, with 11 bases between. This chain's CDR3 is CASSDVQGSEAFF. The CDR3, as DNA: TGTGCCAGCAGTGACGTACAGGGATCTGAAGCTTTCTTT.